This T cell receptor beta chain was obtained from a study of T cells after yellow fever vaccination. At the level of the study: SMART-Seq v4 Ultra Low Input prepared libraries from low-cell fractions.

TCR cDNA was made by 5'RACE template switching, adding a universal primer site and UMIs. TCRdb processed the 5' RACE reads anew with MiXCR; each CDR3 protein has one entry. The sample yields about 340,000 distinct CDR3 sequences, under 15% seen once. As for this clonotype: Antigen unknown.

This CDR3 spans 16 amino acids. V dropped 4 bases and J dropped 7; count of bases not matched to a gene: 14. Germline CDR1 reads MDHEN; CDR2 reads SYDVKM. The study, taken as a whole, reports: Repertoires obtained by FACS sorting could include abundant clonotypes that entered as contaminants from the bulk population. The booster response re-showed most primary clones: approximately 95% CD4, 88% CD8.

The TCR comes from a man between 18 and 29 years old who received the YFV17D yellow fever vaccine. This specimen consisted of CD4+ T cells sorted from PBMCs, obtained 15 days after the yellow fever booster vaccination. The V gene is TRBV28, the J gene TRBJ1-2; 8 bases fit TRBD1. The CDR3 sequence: CASSSAGTGHSIGYTF. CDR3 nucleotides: TGTGCCAGCAGTTCCGCCGGGACAGGTCACTCTATTGGCTACACCTTC.